A single sample is the source of the 27 T cell receptor beta chains below, sequenced in a study of blood T cell repertoires in COVID-19. The data were produced by immunoSEQ multiplex PCR, yet TCRdb's version contains in-frame clones alone and is incomplete. The sample includes around 230,000 clones, 75% to 90% seen only once; the top ten take 6% to 9%. Sequencing was performed on peripheral blood. The receptors originated from a man aged 55 to 70 who had recovered from COVID-19.

The chain is built from TRBV5-1 and TRBJ2-7; 10 nucleotides match TRBD2. CDR3 length: 14 residues. The trim removed 3 bases at V and 3 bases at J, leaving 3 bases unmatched. In germline, CDR1 is SGHRS, CDR2 YFSETQ. Here the CDR3 DNA reads TGCGCCAGCAGCTCCACTAGCGGGATCTACGAGCAGTACTTC. Translated, it gives CASSSTSGIYEQYF.

The rearrangement joins TRBV18 to TRBJ1-2; D unresolved. This CDR3 is built from 12 residues. Germline CDR1 and CDR2: KGHSH and LQKENI. V was cut by 8 bases and J by 4 bases, with 11 bases left in between. The CDR3 DNA is TGTGCCAGCAAAGAGACGGGCTATGGCTACACCTTC. As protein: CASKETGYGYTF.

This rearrangement joins TRBV3-1 (or the pseudogene TRBV3-2) to TRBJ1-2; TRBD1 might be the D (6 bases). The V gene's germline CDR1 is LGHDT and CDR2 YNNKEL (reference sequence). CDR3 length: 14 residues. V lost 4 bases and J lost 3, with 12 bases in between. CDR3 amino acids: CASSLQGGYYGYTF. CDR3 bases: TGTGCCAGCAGCCTACAGGGTGGTTACTATGGCTACACCTTC.

This clone was picked up one time. This rearrangement joins TRBV6-1 to TRBJ1-1; D is unclear. The germline gives CDR1 MNHNS, CDR2 SASEGT. The ends were cut back, 2 bases at V and 7 bases at J, with 11 bases in the middle. This CDR3 comprises 13 residues. The CDR3 spells CASSETQRREAFF. In DNA, the CDR3 is TGTGCCAGCAGTGAAACCCAGCGGCGTGAAGCTTTCTTT.

V gene TRBV11-3 combines with J gene TRBJ2-3, with a possible D match to TRBD1 (5 bases). The CDR3 is 13 residues long. Germline-derived CDR1 and CDR2 are SGHNT and YENEEA. The germline V and J ends were trimmed by 5 bases and 3 bases, with 9 bases remaining between them. The CDR3 loop is CASSADSTDTQYF. CDR3 bases: TGTGCCAGCAGCGCCGACAGTACAGATACGCAGTATTTT.

The V gene is TRBV7-2, the J gene TRBJ1-2, with D possibly TRBD1 on 6 matching bases. The CDR3 extends over 14 amino acids. V lost 3 bases to trimming and J lost 8 bases, with 16 bases between them. Germline V CDR1 and CDR2: SGHTA, FQGNSA. CDR3 amino acids: CASSFVHEGDGYTF. CDR3 nucleotides: TGTGCCAGCAGCTTCGTACATGAGGGGGACGGCTACACCTTC.

This CDR3 is CASRGHENSPLHF. The CDR3 coding sequence is TGTGCCAGCAGAGGACACGAAAATTCACCCCTCCACTTT. The J gene is TRBJ1-6, the V gene TRBV2, with a weak D call TRBD1 (5 bases). Germline values: CDR1 SNHLY, CDR2 FYNNEI. The CDR3 is made up of 13 amino acids. Trimming took off 6 bases at V and 7 bases at J, with 10 bases between the two ends.

The chain recombines TRBV10-3 with TRBJ2-3; 10 nucleotides agree with TRBD2. This CDR3 is built from 16 residues. The germline gives CDR1 ENHRY, CDR2 SYGVKD. After removal of 3 bases from V and 5 bases from J, the junction contained 8 bases not matched to a gene. As DNA, the CDR3 is TGTGCCATCAGTGAAGTGAGCGGGGGGGCCGTAGATACGCAGTATTTT. Translated: CAISEVSGGAVDTQYF.

The rearrangement joins TRBV11-3 to TRBJ2-5, with a weak D call TRBD1 (6 bases). CDR1 is SGHNT and CDR2 is YENEEA in the germline V gene. Trimming left V 5 bases short and J 6 bases short, with 13 bases between. The CDR3 is 13 amino acids. The DNA for the CDR3 is TGTGCCAGCAGCCCCACAGGGATACAGACCCAGTACTTC. Translated: CASSPTGIQTQYF.

The CDR3 region is CASSPGPSGRNGYTF. In nucleotides, the CDR3 is TGTGCCAGCAGCCCCGGCCCGTCAGGGAGGAATGGCTACACCTTC. This chain connects TRBV5-6 to TRBJ1-2, with D possibly matching TRBD1 (5 bases). CDR3 size: 15 residues. Trimming pared 4 bases from V and 6 bases from J, leaving 19 bases between. Germline values: CDR1 SGHDT, CDR2 YYEEEE.

The rearrangement links TRBV21-1 to TRBJ2-2; TRBD1, the D gene given by the table, was not confirmed from the DNA. TRBV21-1 represents a pseudogene. CDR3 size: 16 residues. The CDR3 sequence: CASSKGDRENTGELFF. CDR3 nucleotides: TGTGCCAGCAGCAAAGGGGACAGGGAGAACACCGGGGAGCTGTTTTTT.

The CDR3 is CASSVGLSNSNEQFF. The DNA of the CDR3 is TGTGCCAGCAGCGTGGGACTCTCAAATTCCAATGAGCAGTTCTTC. J is TRBJ2-1 and V is TRBV9; the D gene is possibly TRBD2 (6 bases). Trimming stripped 2 bases from V and 6 bases from J, with 15 bases between. This CDR3 contains 15 residues. Germline V CDR1 and CDR2: SGDLS, YYNGEE.

The J gene is TRBJ2-1, the V gene TRBV2; 8 nucleotides line up with TRBD1. The V segment lost 3 bases and the J segment 5 bases; nucleotides outside the gene matches: 6. CDR1 and CDR2 from the germline V gene are SNHLY and FYNNEI. The length of the CDR3 is 15 residues. Written as DNA, the CDR3 is TGTGCCAGCAGTGAGAAGGGACAGGCCAACAATGAGCAGTTCTTC. It yields the protein CASSEKGQANNEQFF.

Details on this clone: Other DNA sequences in the same sample also yield this CDR3. The chain has TRBV19 and TRBJ1-5; D is perhaps TRBD1 (6 bases). The CDR3 is 14 residues long. V lost 4 bases to trimming and J lost 1 base, with 8 bases between them. The germline gives CDR1 LNHDA, CDR2 SQIVND (reference sequence). CDR3 DNA sequence: TGTGCCAGTAGTAGGGGGGGCAGCAATCAGCCCCAGCATTTT. Protein sequence: CASSRGGSNQPQHF.

The V and J genes are TRBV10-3 and TRBJ1-5, with D unresolved. Trimming took off 4 bases at V and 0 bases at J, with 10 bases between the two ends. This CDR3 spans 15 amino acids. Germline V CDR1 and CDR2: ENHRY, SYGVKD. CDR3 loop: CAISGGEASNQPQHF. The CDR3 DNA is TGTGCCATCAGTGGTGGGGAGGCTAGCAATCAGCCCCAGCATTTT.

The chain is built from TRBV27 and TRBJ1-1; D is unclear. Germline V lookup: CDR1 MNHEY, CDR2 SMNVEV (reference sequence). Trimming took 8 bases from V and 3 from J, leaving 16 bases between them. The CDR3 runs 14 residues. CDR3 bases: TGTGCCAGCCGACACCTTCGGCGGGACACTGAAGCTTTCTTT. Protein: CASRHLRRDTEAFF.

The chain carries TRBV5-1 and TRBJ1-6; a possible D gene is TRBD1 (5 bases). Germline loops: CDR1 SGHRS, CDR2 YFSETQ. The V gene lost 0 bases and the J gene lost 6 bases, with 7 bases spanning the gap. The length of the CDR3 is 14 residues. CDR3 protein: CASSLGDSNSPLHF. The DNA for the CDR3 is TGCGCCAGCAGCTTGGGCGACAGTAATTCACCCCTCCACTTT.

The V call is TRBV2, the J call TRBJ1-5; D call uncertain. Between the trimmed V and J ends, which lost 1 base and 5 bases, there was a span of 9 bases. The CDR3 has 14 residues. Germline loops: CDR1 SNHLY, CDR2 FYNNEI. The CDR3 nucleotides are TGTGCCAGCAGTGAAGGGGCAAGCCATCAGCCCCAGCATTTT. It codes for CASSEGASHQPQHF.

The chain couples TRBV18 to TRBJ2-2; perhaps TRBD1 as D (5 bases). V shed 3 bases and J shed 9 bases, with 20 bases lying between them. CDR1 and CDR2 from the germline V gene are KGHSH and LQKENI. CDR3 length equals 16 residues. The CDR3 protein is CASSPPDSLPVWELFF. In DNA form, the CDR3 reads TGTGCCAGCTCACCCCCCGACAGTCTCCCCGTCTGGGAGCTGTTTTTT. The variable domain in full, completed from reference TRBV18 and TRBJ2-2, reads NAGVMQNPRHLVRRRGQEARLRCSPMKGHSHVYWYRQLPEEGLKFMVYLQKENIIDESGMPKERFSAEFPKEGPSILRIQQVVRGDSAAYFCASSPPDSLPVWELFFGEGSRLTVL.

This rearrangement joins TRBV28 to TRBJ1-2, with D possibly being TRBD1 (6 bases). V lost 6 bases, J lost 0 bases, and 14 bases lay in between. Germline V gene sequence: CDR1 MDHEN, CDR2 SYDVKM. The CDR3 is 15 amino acids. The CDR3 coding sequence is TGTGCCAGCAGCCGAGGACAGAGAGCTAACTATGGCTACACCTTC. It is translated as CASSRGQRANYGYTF.

This clone appeared a few times. The rearrangement joins TRBV5-1 to TRBJ2-7; possible D gene TRBD1, 6 bases. The germline CDR1 and CDR2 sequences are SGHRS and YFSETQ. V dropped 4 bases and J dropped 4 bases, with 12 bases sitting between them. The CDR3 length is 13 residues. The CDR3 loop reads CASSAGQLYEQYF. CDR3 coding DNA: TGCGCCAGCAGCGCCGGACAGCTATACGAGCAGTACTTC.

This clone was recorded at least ten times. V and J are TRBV2 and TRBJ1-3; D ambiguous. Germline CDR1 SNHLY, CDR2 FYNNEI. This CDR3 has 16 residues. The V and J ends lost 4 bases and 1 base respectively, with 14 bases between them. The CDR3 DNA reads as TGTGCCAGCAGTGCCGGGAGGGCGATATCTGGAAACACCATATATTTT. As protein: CASSAGRAISGNTIYF.

J is TRBJ1-1 and V is TRBV7-9, with 9 bases fitting TRBD1. Germline V gene data show CDR1 as SEHNR and CDR2 as FQNEAQ (reference sequence). The CDR3 is 15 residues long. V was clipped by 7 bases and J by 4 bases; unmatched bases: 10. The CDR3 DNA reads TGTGCCAGCATACTCTCCGGGACAGGGAGCACTGAAGCTTTCTTT. Protein sequence: CASILSGTGSTEAFF.

This clone came up a few times. The rearrangement joins TRBV6-6 to TRBJ1-1; 8 nucleotides align to TRBD1. The CDR3 consists of 15 residues. With V trimmed by 1 base and J by 7 bases, 8 bases remained unmatched. Germline CDR1 reads MNHNY; CDR2 reads SVGAGI (reference sequence). The CDR3 loop is CASSYFRTGRYEAFF. CDR3 sequence (DNA): TGTGCCAGCAGTTACTTCCGGACAGGGAGATATGAAGCTTTCTTT.

This chain's CDR3 is CASSMGRGGFTDTQYF. CDR3 DNA: TGTGCCAGTAGTATGGGGCGGGGGGGCTTTACAGATACGCAGTATTTT. This chain connects TRBV19 to TRBJ2-3, with TRBD2 matching over 9 bases. The CDR3 runs to 16 residues. The trim removed 3 bases at V and 3 bases at J, leaving 7 bases unmatched. The germline V gene encodes CDR1 LNHDA and CDR2 SQIVND (reference sequence).

The V call is TRBV30, the J call TRBJ2-1; D is perhaps TRBD1 (6 bases). The V gene's germline CDR1 is GTSNPN and CDR2 SVGIG (reference sequence). The CDR3 is made up of 14 amino acids. The V end lost 5 bases, the J end lost 9 bases, and 20 bases lay between the germline ends. The CDR3: CAWLRDTIKREQFF. The CDR3 DNA follows: TGTGCCTGGCTCCGGGACACGATAAAGCGTGAGCAGTTCTTC.

The rearrangement joins TRBV24-1 to TRBJ1-6; D unclear. The V gene's germline CDR1 is KGHDR and CDR2 SFDVKD. The length of the CDR3 is 15 residues. With 2 bases removed from V and 7 bases from J, the gap between germline ends came to 11 bases. The CDR3, as DNA: TGTGCCACCAGTGATTCCGACCCGGGAAATTCACCCCTCCACTTT. This gives the protein CATSDSDPGNSPLHF.